What follows are 18 T cell receptor beta chains derived from one specimen sequenced in a study of blood T cells in healthy people across ages. Next came a second PCR, run for roughly 6 to 11 cycles, which used a sample-barcoded 5' primer along with a J-beta primer mix. Each CDR3 protein is one row after TCRdb ran MiXCR on the 5' RACE reads. Found here are about 1.1 million distinct CDR3 sequences, roughly two fifths of them singletons; the top ten hold around 12%. The sample taken for sequencing was blood. Receptor source: a man in his late teens or twenties in good health.

This clonotype appeared many times. The chain is built from TRBV29-1 and TRBJ2-1; possible D gene TRBD2, 5 bases. Trimming removed 3 bases at V and 4 bases at J, with 7 bases between. The CDR3 is made up of 12 amino acids. CDR1 is SQVTM, CDR2 ANQGSEA, per germline. CDR3 loop: CSVEGAYNEQFF. In DNA form, the CDR3 reads TGCAGCGTTGAGGGAGCGTACAATGAGCAGTTCTTC.

This clonotype was found a few times. The J gene is TRBJ1-2, the V gene TRBV4-1; D gene unclear. The CDR3 contains 15 residues. Looked up from germline, CDR1 is MGHRA and CDR2 is YSYEKL. The V end was cut by 1 base, the J end by 4 bases, with 13 bases between. The CDR3 region is CASSQGTAEIYGYTF. Here the CDR3 DNA reads TGCGCCAGCAGCCAAGGTACAGCGGAGATCTATGGCTACACCTTC.

This clonotype was counted at least ten times. The CDR3 spells CASSLAVVGSNYGYTF. DNA of the CDR3: TGTGCCAGCAGCTTAGCCGTAGTCGGATCTAACTATGGCTACACCTTC. V gene TRBV7-9 combines with J gene TRBJ1-2; no firm D call. The CDR3 totals 16 residues. The V end lost 0 bases, the J end lost 0 bases, and 11 bases lay between the germline ends. Germline CDR1 reads SEHNR; CDR2 reads FQNEAQ (reference sequence). Full variable domain (missing parts from reference TRBV7-9 and TRBJ1-2): DTGVSQNPRHKITKRGQNVTFRCDPISEHNRLYWYRQTLGQGPEFLTYFQNEAQLEKSRLLSDRFSAERPKGSFSTLEIQRTEQGDSAMYLCASSLAVVGSNYGYTFGSGTRLTVV.

The V gene is TRBV6-5, the J gene TRBJ2-3; no definite D call. Trimming removed 5 bases from V and 4 bases from J, with 16 bases in between. The CDR3 is 15 residues long. From germline, CDR1 is MNHEY and CDR2 SVGAGI. CDR3 sequence: CASSRLPFLADTQYF. The DNA for the CDR3 is TGTGCCAGCAGTCGGCTCCCCTTTCTGGCAGATACGCAGTATTTT.

The chain has TRBV5-4 and TRBJ2-5; the D gene is possibly TRBD1 (5 bases). V was clipped by 0 bases and J by 3 bases, with 21 bases between them. This CDR3 has 18 residues. Germline CDR1 SGHNT, CDR2 YYREEE (reference sequence). CDR3 nucleotides: TGTGCCAGCAGCTTGGCTATTGTCGGATGGCAGGGAAAAGAGACCCAGTACTTC. The encoded protein is CASSLAIVGWQGKETQYF.

The genes are TRBV6-1 and TRBJ1-2, with D perhaps matching TRBD1 (6 bases). Trimming cost V 7 bases and J 5 bases, with 23 bases left between them. The CDR3 is made up of 16 amino acids. Germline CDR1 MNHNS, CDR2 SASEGT. The CDR3 coding sequence is TGTGCCAGCATAGGCGGCACAGGGATTGGGTGGTATGGCTACACCTTC. As protein: CASIGGTGIGWYGYTF.

This chain joins TRBV4-3 and TRBJ1-1; D is undetermined. Germline CDR1 is LGHNA and CDR2 is YSLEER. This CDR3 region has 14 residues. Trimming cost V 7 bases and J 0 bases, with 12 bases left between them. The chain's CDR3 is CASTYGRLNTEAFF. In DNA form, the CDR3 reads TGCGCCAGCACCTACGGACGGCTGAACACTGAAGCTTTCTTT.

The J gene is TRBJ2-2, the V gene TRBV29-1; 11 nucleotides agree with TRBD1. CDR1 and CDR2 from the germline V gene are SQVTM and ANQGSEA. The CDR3 contains 13 residues. V was pared by 7 bases and J by 7 bases, with 5 bases of the junction left unmatched. CDR3 protein: CSGGTGGIGELFF. The DNA for the CDR3 is TGCAGCGGCGGGACAGGGGGGATCGGGGAGCTGTTTTTT.

This clonotype was counted only a few times. The rearrangement uses TRBV6-5 and TRBJ2-4, with D perhaps TRBD2 (6 bases). V was trimmed by 6 bases and J by 0 bases, leaving 21 bases between them. The germline CDR1 and CDR2 sequences are MNHEY and SVGAGI. This CDR3 has 18 residues. The CDR3 nucleotides read TGTGCCAGCAGCTACCACGGGAGACCAGACCTAGCCAAAAACATTCAGTACTTC. Translation gives CASSYHGRPDLAKNIQYF.

The gene calls are TRBV29-1 and TRBJ2-7, with a possible D match to TRBD1 (7 bases). The germline gives CDR1 SQVTM, CDR2 ANQGSEA. Trimming cost V 5 bases and J 7 bases, with 33 bases left between them. The CDR3 contains 18 residues. CDR3 residues: CSVRGADNHPGGYNEQYF. CDR3 coding DNA: TGCAGCGTTAGGGGGGCAGACAACCACCCAGGGGGGTACAATGAGCAGTACTTC.

The chain combines TRBV29-1 with TRBJ2-6; D ambiguous. This CDR3 spans 13 amino acids. CDR1 SQVTM and CDR2 ANQGSEA come from the germline V gene. V was trimmed by 5 bases and J by 0 bases, leaving 5 bases between them. Here the CDR3 reads CSVKISGANVLTF. CDR3 sequence (DNA): TGCAGCGTTAAAATCTCTGGGGCCAACGTCCTGACTTTC.

The rearrangement links TRBV20-1 to TRBJ2-7; 8 bases map to TRBD1. The CDR3 is 13 residues long. Germline lookup yields CDR1 DFQATT and CDR2 SNEGSKA (reference sequence). Trimming cost V 6 bases and J 5 bases; bases outside gene matches: 9. DNA of the CDR3: TGCAGTGCCAGACCCGGACAGGGAGACGAGCAGTACTTC. Amino acid sequence: CSARPGQGDEQYF.

Notes on this clonotype: Just one base apart from a much larger clone, this may be a read error. The chain combines TRBV20-1 with TRBJ1-2; the match to TRBD1 covers 9 bases. This CDR3 has 12 residues. V was pared by 4 bases and J by 7 bases, with 4 bases of the junction left unmatched. Germline CDR1 reads DFQATT; CDR2 reads SNEGSKA (reference sequence). This CDR3 reads CSATRDRAGYTF. The CDR3 DNA follows: TGCAGTGCTACCCGGGACAGGGCTGGCTACACCTTC.

The chain links TRBV6-2 or TRBV6-3 to TRBJ1-1, with unresolved D. Germline loops: CDR1 MNHEY, CDR2 SVGEGT. With 2 bases removed from V and 3 bases from J, the gap between germline ends came to 7 bases. The CDR3 is 13 residues long. The CDR3 DNA is TGTGCCAGCAGTTACGAGATCGACACTGAAGCTTTCTTT. Translated: CASSYEIDTEAFF.

This clonotype has just a few counts. The J gene is TRBJ1-2, the V gene TRBV20-1; 7 bases map to TRBD1. V dropped 4 bases and J dropped 5; count of bases not matched to a gene: 7. The CDR3 loop spans 13 amino acids. Germline CDR1 is DFQATT and CDR2 is SNEGSKA (reference sequence). For the CDR3, the DNA is TGCAGTGCTACCCCAGGGGGTTGGTATGGCTACACCTTC. This translates into CSATPGGWYGYTF.

In this sample, this clonotype turned up a few times. This sequence joins TRBV12-3 or TRBV12-4 and TRBJ2-5; TRBD2 might be the D (6 bases). Trimming removed 8 bases from V and 5 bases from J, with 15 bases in between. The CDR3 contains 13 residues. The CDR3 nucleotides read TGTGCCAGCCGTCGCGGGGTGAGGGAGACCCAGTACTTC. This translates into CASRRGVRETQYF.

A few counts support this clonotype. The chain carries TRBV24-1 and TRBJ1-4, with TRBD1 as a possible D gene (6 bases). Between the trimmed V and J ends, which lost 3 bases and 5 bases, there was a span of 9 bases. The CDR3 has 14 residues. Per the germline V gene, CDR1 is KGHDR and CDR2 is SFDVKD. CDR3 sequence (DNA): TGTGCCACCAGTGATCCTGGACAGAATGAAAAACTGTTTTTT. This translates into CATSDPGQNEKLFF.

CDR3 DNA: TGTGCCAGCAGCCAAGAGACAGGGCCGTACAATGAGCAGTTCTTC. It codes for CASSQETGPYNEQFF. V and J are TRBV3-1 and TRBJ2-1; 7 bases are shared with TRBD1. CDR3 length equals 15 residues. V lost 0 bases, J lost 4 bases, and 3 bases stayed unmatched. The germline gives CDR1 LGHDT, CDR2 YNNKEL (reference sequence).